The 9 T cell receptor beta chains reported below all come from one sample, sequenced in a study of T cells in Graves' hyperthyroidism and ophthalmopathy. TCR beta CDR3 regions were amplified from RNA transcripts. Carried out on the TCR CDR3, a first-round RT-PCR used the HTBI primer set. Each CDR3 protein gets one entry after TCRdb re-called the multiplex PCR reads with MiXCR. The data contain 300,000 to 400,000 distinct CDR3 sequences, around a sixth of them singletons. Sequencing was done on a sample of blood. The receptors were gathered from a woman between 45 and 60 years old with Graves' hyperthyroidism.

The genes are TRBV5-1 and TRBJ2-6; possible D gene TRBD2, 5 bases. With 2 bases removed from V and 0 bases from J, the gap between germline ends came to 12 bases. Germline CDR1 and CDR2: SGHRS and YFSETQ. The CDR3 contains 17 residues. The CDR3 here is CASSFGVLSSGANVLTF. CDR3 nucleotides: TGCGCCAGCAGCTTCGGGGTCCTAAGCTCTGGGGCCAACGTCCTGACTTTC.

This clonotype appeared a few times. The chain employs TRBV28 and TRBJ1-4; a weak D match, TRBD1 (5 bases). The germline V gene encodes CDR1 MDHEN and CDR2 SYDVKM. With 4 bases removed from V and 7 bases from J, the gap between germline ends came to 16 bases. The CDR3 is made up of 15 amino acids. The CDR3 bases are TGTGCCAGCAGTTCCCTTAAACAGGCTATTGAAAAACTGTTTTTT. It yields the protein CASSSLKQAIEKLFF.

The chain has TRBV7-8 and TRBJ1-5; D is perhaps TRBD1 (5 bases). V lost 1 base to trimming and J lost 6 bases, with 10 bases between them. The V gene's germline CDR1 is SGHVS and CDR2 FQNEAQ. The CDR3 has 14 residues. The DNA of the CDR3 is TGTGCCAGCAGCTTAGGGGCAGGGAGTCAGCCCCAGCATTTT. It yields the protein CASSLGAGSQPQHF.

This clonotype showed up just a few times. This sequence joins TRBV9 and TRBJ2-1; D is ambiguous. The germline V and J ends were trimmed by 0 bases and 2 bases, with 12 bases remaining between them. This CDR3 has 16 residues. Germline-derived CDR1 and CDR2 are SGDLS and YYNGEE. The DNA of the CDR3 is TGTGCCAGCAGCGTAGCTCTGGGAACCGCCTACAATGAGCAGTTCTTC. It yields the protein CASSVALGTAYNEQFF.

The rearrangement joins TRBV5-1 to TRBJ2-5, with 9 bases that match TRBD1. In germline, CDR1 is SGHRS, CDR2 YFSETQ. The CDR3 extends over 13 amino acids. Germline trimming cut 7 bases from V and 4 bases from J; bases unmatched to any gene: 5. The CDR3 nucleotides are TGCGCCAGCTCCGGGACAGGGTTAGAGACCCAGTACTTC. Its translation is CASSGTGLETQYF. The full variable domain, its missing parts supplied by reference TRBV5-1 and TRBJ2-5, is KAGVTQTPRYLIKTRGQQVTLSCSPISGHRSVSWYQQTPGQGLQFLFEYFSETQRNKGNFPGRFSGRQFSNSRSEMNVSTLELGDSALYLCASSGTGLETQYFGPGTRLLVL.

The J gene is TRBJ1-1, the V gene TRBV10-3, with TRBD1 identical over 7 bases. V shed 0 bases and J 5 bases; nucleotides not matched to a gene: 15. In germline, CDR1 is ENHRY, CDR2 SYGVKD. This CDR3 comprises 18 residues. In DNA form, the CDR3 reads TGTGCCATCAGTGAGTCCGGGAGGGGGCCCGAATCGATAACTGAAGCTTTCTTT. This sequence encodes CAISESGRGPESITEAFF.

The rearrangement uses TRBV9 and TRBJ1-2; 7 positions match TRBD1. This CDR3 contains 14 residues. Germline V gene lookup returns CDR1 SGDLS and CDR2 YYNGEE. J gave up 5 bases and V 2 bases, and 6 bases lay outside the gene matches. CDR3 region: CASSVSGGDYGYTF. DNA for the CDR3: TGTGCCAGCAGCGTCTCAGGGGGGGATTATGGCTACACCTTC. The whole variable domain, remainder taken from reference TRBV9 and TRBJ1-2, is DSGVTQTPKHLITATGQRVTLRCSPRSGDLSVYWYQQSLDQGLQFLIQYYNGEERAKGNILERFSAQQFPDLHSELNLSSLELGDSALYFCASSVSGGDYGYTFGSGTRLTVV.

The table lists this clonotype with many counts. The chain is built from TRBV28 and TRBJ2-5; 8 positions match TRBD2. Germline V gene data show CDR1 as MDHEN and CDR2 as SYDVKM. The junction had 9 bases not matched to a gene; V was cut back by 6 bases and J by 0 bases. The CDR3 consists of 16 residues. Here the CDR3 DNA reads TGTGCCAGCAGCCTCCGGGAGGGGAGGTACCAAGAGACCCAGTACTTC. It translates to CASSLREGRYQETQYF.

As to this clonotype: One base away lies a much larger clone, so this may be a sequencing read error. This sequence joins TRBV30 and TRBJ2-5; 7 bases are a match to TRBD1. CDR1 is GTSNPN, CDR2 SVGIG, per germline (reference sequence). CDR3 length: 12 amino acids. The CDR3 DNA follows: TGTGTCTGGACGACAGGGCACCAGACCCAGTACTTC. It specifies CVWTTGHQTQYF.